The 4 T cell receptor beta chains presented below share a single source sample, sequenced in a study of cytomegalovirus exposure and HLA in healthy donors. PCR primers comprised 60 Vbeta and 13 Jbeta primers. Sequenced by immunoSEQ multiplex PCR; TCRdb stores in-frame clones only, minus some. The table has about 140,000 clones, 65% to 85% seen once. Sequencing was performed on PBMCs. These TCRs come from a man aged 18 to 30 in good health and CMV-seronegative.

The chain carries TRBV2 and TRBJ2-5; 8 nucleotides align to TRBD1. There are 14 residues in the CDR3. Germline CDR1 is SNHLY and CDR2 is FYNNEI. V was clipped by 6 bases and J by 5 bases; unmatched bases: 8. The CDR3 is CASRAGQGWETQYF. Written as DNA, the CDR3 is TGTGCCAGCAGGGCCGGACAGGGTTGGGAGACCCAGTACTTC.

Notes on this clone: Other nucleotide sequences in the sample specify the same CDR3. The CDR3 nucleotides are TGTGCCTGGAGTGGGGCGGGAGACACTGAAGCTTTCTTT. This translates into CAWSGAGDTEAFF. The V gene is TRBV30, the J gene TRBJ1-1; D unclear. The CDR3 sequence is 13 residues long. Per germline, CDR1 GTSNPN and CDR2 SVGIG (reference sequence). Trimming pared 1 base from V and 3 bases from J, leaving 9 bases between.

This clone was seen only once. The chain couples TRBV5-4 to TRBJ2-7; 9 positions agree with TRBD1. This CDR3 contains 13 residues. Germline CDR1 reads SGHNT; CDR2 reads YYREEE (reference sequence). Trimming took 4 bases from V and 6 from J; bases not matched to a gene: 5. CDR3 amino acids: CASSVGTGREQYF. The CDR3, as DNA: TGTGCCAGCAGCGTGGGGACAGGGCGCGAGCAGTACTTC.

The chain recombines TRBV18 with TRBJ1-5, with D tentatively TRBD1 (5 bases). This CDR3 comprises 14 residues. V lost 5 bases and J 3 bases, leaving 11 bases between the germline ends. The germline V gene has CDR1 KGHSH and CDR2 LQKENI. CDR3 bases: TGTGCCAGCTCAGCGGGACCGATCAATCAGCCCCAGCATTTT. Translated: CASSAGPINQPQHF.